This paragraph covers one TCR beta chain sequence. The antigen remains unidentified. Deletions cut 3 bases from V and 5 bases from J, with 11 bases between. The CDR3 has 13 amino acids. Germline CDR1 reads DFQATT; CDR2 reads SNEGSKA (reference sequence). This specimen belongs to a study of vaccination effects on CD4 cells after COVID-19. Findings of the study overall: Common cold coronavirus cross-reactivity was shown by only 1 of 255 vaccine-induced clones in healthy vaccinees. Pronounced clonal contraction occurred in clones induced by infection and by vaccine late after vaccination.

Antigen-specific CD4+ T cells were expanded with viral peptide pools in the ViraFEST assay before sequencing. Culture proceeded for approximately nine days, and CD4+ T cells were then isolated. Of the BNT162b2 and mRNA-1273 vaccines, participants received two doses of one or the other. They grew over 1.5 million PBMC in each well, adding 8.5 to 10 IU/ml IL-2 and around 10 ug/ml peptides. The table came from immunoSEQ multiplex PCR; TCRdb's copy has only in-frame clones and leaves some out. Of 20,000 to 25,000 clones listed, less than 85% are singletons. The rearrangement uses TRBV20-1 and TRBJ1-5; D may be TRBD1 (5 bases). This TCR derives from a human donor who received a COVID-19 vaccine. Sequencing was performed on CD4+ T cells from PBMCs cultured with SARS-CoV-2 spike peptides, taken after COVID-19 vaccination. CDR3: CSASTGDYQPQHF. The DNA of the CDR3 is TGCAGTGCTAGTACGGGGGATTATCAGCCCCAGCATTTT.